This passage covers 25 T cell receptor beta chains from one sample sequenced in a study of long-term antiretroviral therapy in people with HIV. Researchers report immunoSEQ v3.0 was run at survey level. Some clones are missing from TCRdb's copy, which holds only in-frame ones; the method was immunoSEQ multiplex PCR. The sample has tens of thousands of clones; 80% to 90% are singletons. Sequences were derived from unsorted PBMCs, sampled 0.8 years before starting antiretroviral therapy. The receptor source for this set is a man between 18 and 35 years old with HIV.

The sample holds a few counts of this clone. The rearrangement links TRBV9 to TRBJ1-2; perhaps TRBD1 as D (6 bases). The CDR3 is made up of 12 amino acids. Germline V CDR1 and CDR2: SGDLS, YYNGEE. Trimming stripped 6 bases from V and 6 bases from J, with 12 bases between. The CDR3 DNA is TGTGCCAGCACAAAGGGGGGTGATGGCTACACCTTC. Translated: CASTKGGDGYTF.

The J gene is TRBJ2-1, the V gene TRBV7-8; 7 bases are shared with TRBD1. Germline values: CDR1 SGHVS, CDR2 FQNEAQ. CDR3 length equals 17 residues. J was trimmed by 9 bases and V by 5 bases; bases with no gene match: 19. DNA of the CDR3: TGTGCCAGCAGCCCCCGAGGGGCTTTGACAGGGTCATTTGAGCAGTTCTTC. It is translated as CASSPRGALTGSFEQFF.

This sequence joins TRBV15 and TRBJ1-1; D is unclear. The V gene lost 8 bases and the J gene lost 1 base, with 11 bases spanning the gap. The CDR3 runs to 13 residues. Germline values: CDR1 LNHNV, CDR2 YYDKDF (reference sequence). CDR3 sequence reads: CATRKGENTEAFF. CDR3 nucleotide sequence: TGTGCCACCCGGAAAGGAGAGAACACTGAAGCTTTCTTT.

The chain carries TRBV6-5 and TRBJ1-5; possible D gene TRBD1, 5 bases. V was cut by 6 bases and J by 2 bases, with 11 bases left in between. The CDR3 runs 14 residues. Germline CDR1 reads MNHEY; CDR2 reads SVGAGI. DNA for the CDR3: TGTGCCAGCAGGGCCTGGGGGGGCAATCAGCCCCAGCATTTT. As protein: CASRAWGGNQPQHF.

The genes are TRBV6-5 and TRBJ1-4; D call uncertain. This CDR3 has 13 amino acids. V lost 6 bases, J lost 8 bases, and 13 bases lay in between. Germline V gene sequence: CDR1 MNHEY, CDR2 SVGAGI. Here the CDR3 reads CASSSITGEKLFF. The DNA of the CDR3 is TGTGCCAGCAGCTCGATAACTGGGGAAAAACTGTTTTTT.

In this sample, this clone turned up once. The J gene is TRBJ1-5, the V gene TRBV21-1; TRBD1, the table's D call, was not compared with the DNA. TRBV21-1 is reported as a pseudogene. This CDR3 is 18 amino acids long. The CDR3 is CASSKSLTGGEFNQPQHF. In nucleotides, the CDR3 is TGTGCCAGCAGCAAATCACTTACAGGGGGTGAATTCAATCAGCCCCAGCATTTT.

The V gene is TRBV2, the J gene TRBJ1-1; D is uncertain. This CDR3 has 13 residues. From germline, CDR1 is SNHLY and CDR2 FYNNEI. V lost 6 bases to trimming and J lost 1 base, with 9 bases between them. The CDR3: CASRDGENTEAFF. The CDR3 nucleotides are TGTGCCAGCAGGGACGGGGAGAACACTGAAGCTTTCTTT.

This chain's CDR3 is CASSLWTGGNYGYTF. The CDR3 DNA reads TGTGCCAGCAGCTTGTGGACAGGGGGAAACTATGGCTACACCTTC. J is TRBJ1-2 and V is TRBV5-6; the match to TRBD1 covers 10 bases. The CDR3 consists of 15 residues. CDR1 SGHDT and CDR2 YYEEEE come from the germline V gene. With V trimmed by 1 base and J by 2 bases, 2 bases remained unmatched.

This sequence joins TRBV7-9 and TRBJ1-1; TRBD1 might be the D (6 bases). CDR3 size: 13 residues. V lost 5 bases and J lost 1, with 8 bases in between. The V gene's germline CDR1 is SEHNR and CDR2 FQNEAQ (reference sequence). The CDR3 DNA is TGTGCCAGCAGCACCAGGGGGAACACTGAAGCTTTCTTT. Protein: CASSTRGNTEAFF. Variable domain in full (rest from reference TRBV7-9 and TRBJ1-1): DTGVSQNPRHKITKRGQNVTFRCDPISEHNRLYWYRQTLGQGPEFLTYFQNEAQLEKSRLLSDRFSAERPKGSFSTLEIQRTEQGDSAMYLCASSTRGNTEAFFGQGTRLTVV.

V is TRBV6-1 and J is TRBJ1-5; perhaps TRBD1 as D (6 bases). Trimming left V 6 bases short and J 8 bases short, with 20 bases between. The CDR3 length is 15 residues. Germline V gene lookup returns CDR1 MNHNS and CDR2 SASEGT. CDR3 residues: CASRGTGMGREPQHF. For the CDR3, the DNA is TGTGCCAGCAGGGGTACAGGGATGGGCAGAGAGCCCCAGCATTTT.

V gene TRBV9 combines with J gene TRBJ1-2; the D gene is possibly TRBD1 (5 bases). Germline lookup yields CDR1 SGDLS and CDR2 YYNGEE. The ends were cut back, 1 base at V and 5 bases at J, with 9 bases in the middle. The CDR3 covers 13 residues. Written as DNA, the CDR3 is TGTGCCAGCAGCGTATACGACAGATATGGCTACACCTTC. It translates to CASSVYDRYGYTF.

The chain has TRBV29-1 and TRBJ2-3; the match to TRBD1 covers 8 bases. V was clipped by 4 bases and J by 5 bases; unmatched bases: 5. This CDR3 has 13 amino acids. Germline CDR1 SQVTM, CDR2 ANQGSEA. The CDR3 sequence is CSVVQGAGDTQYF. In DNA form, the CDR3 reads TGCAGCGTTGTGCAGGGGGCTGGAGATACGCAGTATTTT.

V gene TRBV6-1 combines with J gene TRBJ2-2; D possibly corresponds to TRBD2 (6 bases). The CDR3 length is 14 residues. V dropped 5 bases and J dropped 2 bases, with 9 bases sitting between them. CDR1 and CDR2 from the germline V gene are MNHNS and SASEGT. DNA of the CDR3: TGTGCCAGCAGTCTGGGACTTAACACCGGGGAGCTGTTTTTT. This codes for CASSLGLNTGELFF.

The CDR3 DNA reads TGTGCCAGCCTTCTTACTAGCGGGGACAATGAGCAGTTCTTC. The encoded protein is CASLLTSGDNEQFF. The genes are TRBV7-9 and TRBJ2-1, with TRBD2 matching over 10 bases. The CDR3 has 14 amino acids. V dropped 8 bases and J dropped 5; count of bases not matched to a gene: 6. Per the germline V gene, CDR1 is SEHNR and CDR2 is FQNEAQ (reference sequence).

The chain has TRBV25-1 and TRBJ1-1; D remains ambiguous. V lost 0 bases and J 3 bases, leaving 11 bases between the germline ends. Germline CDR1 reads MGHDK; CDR2 reads SYGVNS. The CDR3 contains 15 residues. The CDR3 loop reads CASSEYGRIDTEAFF. The DNA for the CDR3 is TGTGCCAGCAGTGAATATGGACGGATTGACACTGAAGCTTTCTTT.

V usage is TRBV5-1 and J usage is TRBJ1-1, with TRBD1 identical over 9 bases. The CDR3 sequence is 14 residues long. V lost 3 bases, J lost 3 bases, and 3 bases stayed unmatched. Germline V gives CDR1 SGHRS, CDR2 YFSETQ. In nucleotides, the CDR3 is TGCGCCAGCAGCTCGGGACAGGGTTACACTGAAGCTTTCTTT. As protein: CASSSGQGYTEAFF. Full variable domain (outside the CDR3, taken from reference TRBV5-1 and TRBJ1-1): KAGVTQTPRYLIKTRGQQVTLSCSPISGHRSVSWYQQTPGQGLQFLFEYFSETQRNKGNFPGRFSGRQFSNSRSEMNVSTLELGDSALYLCASSSGQGYTEAFFGQGTRLTVV.

This clone came up once. The chain carries TRBV12-5 and TRBJ2-3; D call uncertain. Trimming removed 1 base from V and 3 bases from J, with 14 bases in between. The germline V gene has CDR1 LGHNT and CDR2 FRNRAP. This CDR3 comprises 16 residues. The CDR3 DNA is TGTGCTAGTGGTTTGGAACCAGTGACGGTTACAGATACGCAGTATTTT. Amino acids: CASGLEPVTVTDTQYF. Drawing the rest from reference TRBV12-5 and TRBJ2-3, the complete variable domain is DARVTQTPRHKVTEMGQEVTMRCQPILGHNTVFWYRQTMMQGLELLAYFRNRAPLDDSGMPKDRFSAEMPDATLATLKIQPSEPRDSAVYFCASGLEPVTVTDTQYFGPGTRLTVL.

The V call is TRBV11-2, the J call TRBJ2-7; no firm D call. The CDR3 sequence is 15 residues long. V lost 8 bases and J 0 bases, leaving 17 bases between the germline ends. The V gene's germline CDR1 is SGHAT and CDR2 FQNNGV. CDR3 in DNA: TGTGCCAGCCGTTCCACCCGGGCCGGCTCCTACGAGCAGTACTTC. This encodes CASRSTRAGSYEQYF. Filled out from reference TRBV11-2 and TRBJ2-7, the complete variable domain reads EAGVAQSPRYKIIEKRQSVAFWCNPISGHATLYWYQQILGQGPKLLIQFQNNGVVDDSQLPKDRFSAERLKGVDSTLKIQPAKLEDSAVYLCASRSTRAGSYEQYFGPGTRLTVT.

The chain couples TRBV7-9 to TRBJ2-1, with D uncertain. Germline assignment: CDR1 SEHNR and CDR2 FQNEAQ (reference sequence). The CDR3 has 13 residues. The V and J ends lost 5 bases and 8 bases respectively, with 13 bases between them. The CDR3 loop is CASSIGPSDEQFF. The CDR3 DNA reads as TGTGCCAGCAGCATTGGACCGTCGGATGAGCAGTTCTTC.

The J gene is TRBJ2-6, the V gene TRBV6-1; D may be TRBD2 (5 bases). From germline, CDR1 is MNHNS and CDR2 SASEGT. With 6 bases removed from V and 0 bases from J, the gap between germline ends came to 6 bases. This CDR3 has 14 amino acids. CDR3: CASSTSSGANVLTF. CDR3 nucleotide sequence: TGTGCCAGCAGCACTAGCTCTGGGGCCAACGTCCTGACTTTC.

The chain employs TRBV5-5 and TRBJ2-3; TRBD1 aligns across 12 bases. The CDR3 is made up of 17 amino acids. Germline V gene sequence: CDR1 SGHKS, CDR2 YYEKEE (reference sequence). The J segment lost 4 bases and the V segment lost 3 bases, leaving 9 bases of the junction unmatched. CDR3 loop: CASSWYRDRGQSDTQYF. The CDR3 nucleotides are TGTGCCAGCAGCTGGTACCGGGACAGGGGGCAATCAGATACGCAGTATTTT.

This chain joins TRBV7-2 and TRBJ2-7; the D is unclear. Trimming took 1 base from V and 0 from J, leaving 7 bases between them. Per the germline V gene, CDR1 is SGHTA and CDR2 is FQGNSA. The CDR3 sequence is 14 residues long. This chain's CDR3 is CASSLGLISYEQYF. As DNA, the CDR3 is TGTGCCAGCAGCTTAGGACTGATCTCCTACGAGCAGTACTTC.

This clone turned up a few times. The rearrangement uses TRBV7-2 and TRBJ1-6; no clear D gene. V was pared by 4 bases and J by 9 bases, with 19 bases between. The CDR3 runs 16 residues. Germline lookup yields CDR1 SGHTA and CDR2 FQGNSA. As DNA, the CDR3 is TGTGCCAGCAGCTCACGATTGGAGGGCTGGAGTTCACCCCTCCACTTT. Translation gives CASSSRLEGWSSPLHF.

The chain has TRBV6-5 and TRBJ1-3; D call uncertain. Looked up from germline, CDR1 is MNHEY and CDR2 is SVGAGI. Deletions cut 6 bases from V and 0 bases from J, with 12 bases between. The CDR3 length is 15 residues. CDR3 region: CASRPGRISGNTIYF. The CDR3 DNA follows: TGTGCCAGCAGACCCGGACGGATCTCTGGAAACACCATATATTTT.

The DNA of the CDR3 is TGTGCCACCAGCAGAGGGACTAGCGGGCCCTACCAAGAGACCCAGTACTTC. Translating gives CATSRGTSGPYQETQYF. V and J are TRBV15 and TRBJ2-5; 11 bases fit TRBD2. From germline, CDR1 is LNHNV and CDR2 YYDKDF (reference sequence). CDR3 length: 17 amino acids. The ends lost 1 base at V and 0 bases at J; junction bases unmatched: 4.